This T cell receptor (beta chain) emerged from a study of cytomegalovirus exposure and HLA in healthy donors. Background on the study: Unique TCR beta sequences numbering 120 million or so came from 190 million or so T cells in an earlier analysis.

The CDR3 loop spans 18 amino acids. After removal of 4 bases from V and 5 bases from J, the junction contained 11 bases not matched to a gene. Germline CDR1 SGHNT, CDR2 YYREEE (reference sequence). The PCR used 60 Vbeta and 13 Jbeta primers. Per the study methods: Later, an analysis found some 80 million unique TCR beta chains, and 10 million to 11 million of these were shared. The assay was immunoSEQ multiplex PCR, and TCRdb's table has in-frame clones only and misses some. V and J calls and clone size are as listed in that table; D and trimming were resolved from the DNA. The sample includes approximately 78,000 clones, about four fifths seen only once; the top ten take roughly 2.3%. Study-wide findings and caveats: Researchers reported that a few CMV-associated chains were confirmed in vitro as CMV antigen-specific. What a later analysis reportedly showed was that an Asian-associated ancestry cluster had fewer N-insertions than the 666-donor mean.

A note on this clone: Antigen specificity is unknown.

The chain combines TRBV5-4 with TRBJ2-5; 16 nucleotides agree with TRBD2. The source material was PBMCs. This receptor was identified in a woman aged 50 to 65 in good health and CMV-seronegative. The CDR3 protein is CASSPGTSGRAVGETQYF. CDR3 nucleotide sequence: TGTGCCAGCAGCCCAGGGACTAGCGGGAGGGCCGTGGGGGAGACCCAGTACTTC.